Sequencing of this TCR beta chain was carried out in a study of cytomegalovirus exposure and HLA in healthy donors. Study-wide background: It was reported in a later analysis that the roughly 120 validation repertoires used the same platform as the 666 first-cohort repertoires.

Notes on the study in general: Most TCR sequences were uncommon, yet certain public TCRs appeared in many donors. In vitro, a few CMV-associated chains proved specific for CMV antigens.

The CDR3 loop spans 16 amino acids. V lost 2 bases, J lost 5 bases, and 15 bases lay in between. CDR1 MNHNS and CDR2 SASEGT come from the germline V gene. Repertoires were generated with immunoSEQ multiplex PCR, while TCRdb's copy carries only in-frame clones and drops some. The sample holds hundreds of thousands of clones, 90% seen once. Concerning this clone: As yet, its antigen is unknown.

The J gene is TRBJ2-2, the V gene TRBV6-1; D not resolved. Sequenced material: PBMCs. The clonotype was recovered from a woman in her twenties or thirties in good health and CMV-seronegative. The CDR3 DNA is TGTGCCAGCAGTGAAAGGCCCCCCCGTTGGACCGGGGAGCTGTTTTTT. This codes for CASSERPPRWTGELFF.